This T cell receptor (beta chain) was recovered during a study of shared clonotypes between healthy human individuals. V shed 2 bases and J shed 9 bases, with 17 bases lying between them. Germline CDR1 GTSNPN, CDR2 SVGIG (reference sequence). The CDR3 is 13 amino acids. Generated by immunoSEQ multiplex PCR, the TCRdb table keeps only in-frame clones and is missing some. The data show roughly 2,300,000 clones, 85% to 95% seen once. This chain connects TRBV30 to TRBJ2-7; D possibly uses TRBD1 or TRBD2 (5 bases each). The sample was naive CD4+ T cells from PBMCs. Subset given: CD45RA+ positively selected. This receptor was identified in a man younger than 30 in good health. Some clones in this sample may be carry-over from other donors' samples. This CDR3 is CAWSLTVGDGQYF. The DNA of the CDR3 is TGTGCCTGGAGTTTGACTGTGGGGGACGGGCAGTACTTC. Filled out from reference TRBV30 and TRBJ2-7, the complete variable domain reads SQTIHQWPATLVQPVGSPLSLECTVEGTSNPNLYWYRQAAGRGLQLLFYSVGIGQISSEVPQNLSASRPQDRQFILSSKKLLLSDSGFYLCAWSLTVGDGQYFGPGTRLTVT.